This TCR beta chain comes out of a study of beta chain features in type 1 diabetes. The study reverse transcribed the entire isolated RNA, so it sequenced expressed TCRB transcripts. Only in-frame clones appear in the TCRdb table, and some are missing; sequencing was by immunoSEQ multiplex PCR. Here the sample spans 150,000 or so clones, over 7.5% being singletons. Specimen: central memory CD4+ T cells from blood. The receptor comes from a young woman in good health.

The CDR3 is CASSSGGRIDTQYF. Written as DNA, the CDR3 is TGTGCCAGCAGCTCGGGCGGGAGGATAGATACGCAGTATTTT. The rearrangement uses TRBV11-2 and TRBJ2-3; 8 bases agree with TRBD2. Germline V gene data show CDR1 as SGHAT and CDR2 as FQNNGV. V trimming: 4 bases; J trimming: 5 bases; junction bases outside the gene matches: 5. The CDR3 extends over 14 amino acids.